This TCR beta chain appears in the sequencing data of a study of T cell responses to AZD1222 COVID-19 vaccine. General study points: Samples come after the peak T cell response, not at day 14. Among those given AZD1222, only 6 or 7 were seropositive at baseline. Females made up more of the donors, who were largely white British, and clonal diversity may have come out too low.

The repertoire was sequenced with immunoSEQ multiplex PCR; TCRdb's copy has only in-frame clones and lacks some. The table has approximately 90,000 clones, just over 85% seen once; the top ten hold more than 6%. A word on this clone: Its antigen is unknown.

The junction had 1 base not matched to a gene; V was cut back by 3 bases and J by 5 bases. The CDR3 length is 14 residues. Germline CDR1 MNHEY, CDR2 SMNVEV (reference sequence). The sample in question was peripheral blood, obtained on day 0 of AZD1222 vaccination. The source of this sequence is an adult in good health. The chain joins TRBV27 to TRBJ2-7; 13 bases map to TRBD2. The CDR3 spells CASSFGTSGNEQYF. The CDR3 nucleotides read TGTGCCAGCAGTTTCGGGACTAGCGGGAACGAGCAGTACTTC.